This T cell receptor beta chain is from a study of T-cell memory formation after mild COVID-19. From the 5' RACE reads, TCRdb called clonotypes with MiXCR, one entry per CDR3 protein. The repertoire holds under 450,000 distinct CDR3 sequences, with approximately 15% as singletons. This CDR3 contains 15 residues. Deletions cut 2 bases from V and 0 bases from J, with 11 bases between. Germline-derived CDR1 and CDR2 are SGHDT and YYEEEE. V usage is TRBV5-6 and J usage is TRBJ1-2, with unresolved D. This sequence was found in a man in his late teens or twenties who had mild COVID-19 (a few samples of this study predate the infection). Cell type and time point are not known. Sequencing used PBMCs or a T cell subset sorted from them (not recorded which). The CDR3 spells CASSLTDLPNYGYTF. For the CDR3, the DNA is TGTGCCAGCAGCTTAACAGACTTACCTAACTATGGCTACACCTTC.